These T cell receptor beta chains were read from a single sample in a study of T cell responses to AZD1222 COVID-19 vaccine. The data were produced by immunoSEQ multiplex PCR, yet TCRdb's version contains in-frame clones alone and is incomplete. The data show roughly 150,000 clones, 92% seen once. The material was peripheral blood, obtained on day 0 of AZD1222 vaccination. The source is an adult in good health. Both conserved end residues are part of each CDR3. A D gene is named only where the DNA matches it firmly. The listing skips clone size in some rows; elsewhere it reads once, few, many or a size class.

TRBJ2-1,TRBV7-9,NA,NA,TGTGCCAGCAGCGATGAGCAGTTCTTC,CASSDEQFF
TRBJ2-3,TRBV14,once,TRBD1,TGTGCCAGCAGCCAAGAACAGGGGGCCAGACTCACAGATACGCAGTATTTT,CASSQEQGARLTDTQYF
TRBJ1-2,TRBV3-1/TRBV3-2,once,NA,TGTGCCAGCAGCCAAGGGTGGGGAACTGACTATGGCTACACCTTC,CASSQGWGTDYGYTF
TRBJ1-1,TRBV19,NA,NA,TGTGCCAGTAGGGTTAGTGGGGGAAAGACTGAAGCTTTCTTT,CASRVSGGKTEAFF
TRBJ2-1,TRBV7-2,NA,TRBD2,TGTGCCAGCAGCCTAGGGACTAGCGGGAGTATCAACAATGAGCAGTTCTTC,CASSLGTSGSINNEQFF
TRBJ2-1,TRBV12-5,NA,NA,TGTGCTAGTGGTTTGGTACCTCCGGGACCGCGCAACGAGCAGTTCTTC,CASGLVPPGPRNEQFF
TRBJ1-1,TRBV3-1/TRBV3-2,NA,NA,TGTGCCAGCAGCCGGGGGAGGAACACTGAAGCTTTCTTT,CASSRGRNTEAFF
TRBJ2-7,TRBV19,once,NA,TGTGCCAGTAGTATAAAACCCTTCTCCTACGAGCAGTACTTC,CASSIKPFSYEQYF
TRBJ1-5,TRBV27,NA,NA,TGTGCCACCCATTCGCGTCTAGGGGTTGGCAATCAGCCCCAGCATTTT,CATHSRLGVGNQPQHF
TRBJ2-7,TRBV4-3,NA,TRBD2,TGCGCCAGCAGCCAAGACGGGACTAGCGGCTACGAGCAGTACTTC,CASSQDGTSGYEQYF
TRBJ2-7,TRBV7-2,NA,NA,TGTGCCAGCAGCTTGAGCGGGCAACGGTACGAGCAGTACTTC,CASSLSGQRYEQYF
TRBJ2-7,TRBV4-1,NA,NA,TGCGCCAGCAGCCAAGGGTCCTACGAGCAGTACTTC,CASSQGSYEQYF
TRBJ2-7,TRBV27,NA,NA,TGTGCCAGCAGTTTCGGCGGACAGCAGTACTTC,CASSFGGQQYF
TRBJ2-1,TRBV2,NA,NA,TGTGCCAGCAGTGAACGAGGGACTGAGCAGTTCTTC,CASSERGTEQFF
TRBJ2-3,TRBV12-3/TRBV12-4,NA,NA,TGTGCCAGCAGAAGAACAGGGACAGATACGCAGTATTTT,CASRRTGTDTQYF
TRBJ1-4,TRBV11-2,NA,TRBD1,TGTGCCAGCAGACAGGGACAGGGGGCGATTAATGAAAAACTGTTTTTT,CASRQGQGAINEKLFF
TRBJ1-5,TRBV19,once,NA,TGTGCCAGCCGGGGTGCCGCGTCGGGGGAGGGGGCCCAGCATTTT,CASRGAASGEGAQHF
TRBJ2-1,TRBV5-1,NA,NA,TGCGCCAGCACCGCGACAGACTCCTACAATGAGCAGTTCTTC,CASTATDSYNEQFF
TRBJ2-3,TRBV6-5,NA,NA,TGTGCCAGCAGCCCCCTCCGGTACACAGATACGCAGTATTTT,CASSPLRYTDTQYF
TRBJ2-4,TRBV4-1,NA,NA,TGCGCCAGCAGCCACTCTCCGACGGACATTCAGTACTTC,CASSHSPTDIQYF
TRBJ2-7,TRBV12-3/TRBV12-4,NA,NA,TGTGCCAGCAGTTCCAGGTTCCTCTACGAGCAGTACTTC,CASSSRFLYEQYF
TRBJ2-2,TRBV5-1,once,NA,TGCGCCAGCAGGGCAGCCGGGGAGCTGTTTTTT,CASRAAGELFF
TRBJ1-2,TRBV28,NA,NA,TGTGCCAGCAGTTTCGCGGGGTTCATCTATGGCTACACCTTC,CASSFAGFIYGYTF
TRBJ1-1,TRBV29-1,NA,NA,TGCAGCGTGGCGTACACTGAAGCTTTCTTT,CSVAYTEAFF
TRBJ1-2,TRBV28,NA,NA,TGTGCCACCCGCTTGTTATCAGGCTATGGCTACACCTTC,CATRLLSGYGYTF
TRBJ2-3,TRBV6-5,NA,TRBD1,TGTGCCAGCATGGGGGACAGGCAGAGCACAGATACGCAGTATTTT,CASMGDRQSTDTQYF
TRBJ2-2,TRBV7-2,once,TRBD2,TGTGCCAGCAGCCCGACTCGCGGGAGGGCTGACACCGGGGAGCTGTTTTTT,CASSPTRGRADTGELFF
TRBJ2-6,TRBV6-2/TRBV6-3,NA,NA,TGTGCCAGCAGCAGAAGGGGGGGATCCGGGGCCAACGTCCTGACTTTC,CASSRRGGSGANVLTF
TRBJ2-2,TRBV10-3,NA,NA,TGTGCCATCAGTGAGAATGGAGGGAACTCCGGGGAGCTGTTTTTT,CAISENGGNSGELFF
TRBJ2-4,TRBV28,NA,NA,TGTGCCAGCAGTCCAAAACCCCCAGGGGCCAAAAACATTCAGTACTTC,CASSPKPPGAKNIQYF
TRBJ1-1,TRBV6-5,NA,NA,TGTGCCAGCAGTTCCCGGAGGAACACTGAAGCTTTCTTT,CASSSRRNTEAFF
TRBJ1-1,TRBV30,NA,NA,TGTGCCTGGAGTCCCACTATGACCAGGGGGAACACTGAAGCTTTCTTT,CAWSPTMTRGNTEAFF
TRBJ2-1,TRBV16,once,NA,TGTGCCAGCAGCCAATCCGCCGAAAACAATGAGCAGTTCTTC,CASSQSAENNEQFF
TRBJ2-2,TRBV6-2/TRBV6-3,few,TRBD2,TGTGCCAGCAGTAGCACACTAGCGGCTAACACCGGGGAGCTGTTTTTT,CASSSTLAANTGELFF
TRBJ1-1,TRBV7-9,NA,NA,TGTGCCAGCAGTACCCAAATTTCATCGGGTGAAGCTTTCTTT,CASSTQISSGEAFF
TRBJ2-3,TRBV10-1,NA,TRBD2,TGCGCCAGCAGTGAGTCGGGACTAGCGGGAGGGCCGACAGATACGCAGTATTTT,CASSESGLAGGPTDTQYF
TRBJ2-1,TRBV6-5,NA,NA,TGTGCCAGCAGTTCGCCAGGGCTGTCCTACAATGAGCAGTTCTTC,CASSSPGLSYNEQFF
TRBJ1-2,TRBV5-1,NA,NA,TGCGCCAGCAGCATTCCCCCAGGGGAGAGCTATGGCTACACCTTC,CASSIPPGESYGYTF
TRBJ2-2,TRBV10-1,NA,TRBD1,TGCGCCAGGGGACAGGGGGCCGGGGAGCTGTTTTTT,CARGQGAGELFF
TRBJ1-5,TRBV10-2,NA,NA,TGCGCCAGCAGTGAAGGATATAGCAATCAGCCCCAGCATTTT,CASSEGYSNQPQHF
TRBJ2-1,TRBV24-1,many,NA,TGTGCCACCAGTGAGCAGAGAAGACCCAATGAGCAGTTCTTC,CATSEQRRPNEQFF
TRBJ2-7,TRBV12-5,NA,NA,TGTGCTAGTGGCTTGTGGGTCGACAGTCCCAGGGAGCAGTACTTC,CASGLWVDSPREQYF
TRBJ2-2,TRBV12-5,few,NA,TGTGCTAGTGGTTTGATTGCCCCTAGCGCCCGGTTCACCGGGGAGCTGTTTTTT,CASGLIAPSARFTGELFF